These 3 T cell receptor beta chains were all obtained from the same sample, sequenced in a study of T cell clonotyping in hematopoietic cell transplantation (dated by TCRdb to about 2021). The time point label on this specimen signifies: 180 days after allo-HCT. Library generation was performed with the immunoSEQ multiplex PCR assay. In TCRdb, the immuneACCESS table is reduced to in-frame sequences with V and J assigned. These tables do not hold every clone; where another copy was compared, an unresolved V gene accounts for under half, and the others remain unexplained. Present in this sample are about 7,500 clones, approximately 94% of which were seen just once. The ten most abundant clones make up 3.5% to 5% of the sample. The sample here was PBMCs, taken 180 days after allogeneic stem cell transplant. The receptors come from a female patient in her forties or fifties who had an allogeneic stem cell transplant from an unrelated donor, so the T cells may come from the graft donor. Some clones in this sample may be carry-over from other donors' samples.

The rearrangement links TRBV27 to TRBJ1-2; D not certain. CDR1 and CDR2 (germline): MNHEY, SMNVEV (reference sequence). The ends were cut back, 0 bases at V and 4 bases at J, with 6 bases in the middle. The CDR3 runs 13 residues. CDR3 nucleotides: TGTGCCAGCAGTTTATCAGGGAGCTATGGCTACACCTTC. Translation gives CASSLSGSYGYTF.

The V and J genes are TRBV19 and TRBJ1-2; 12 bases are a match to TRBD1. The V gene end was trimmed by 5 bases and the J gene end by 2 bases; junction bases not matched to a gene: 12. This CDR3 region has 18 residues. Germline values: CDR1 LNHDA, CDR2 SQIVND (reference sequence). The CDR3 loop is CASSVPGQGAFTNYGYTF. CDR3 coding DNA: TGTGCCAGTAGTGTTCCGGGACAGGGGGCGTTCACAAACTATGGCTACACCTTC.

The chain uses TRBV30 and TRBJ1-4; perhaps TRBD1 as D (6 bases). Between the trimmed V and J ends, which lost 2 bases and 14 bases, there was a span of 12 bases. This CDR3 region has 11 residues. Per germline, CDR1 GTSNPN and CDR2 SVGIG (reference sequence). The CDR3 is CAWSTGGTLFF. The CDR3, as DNA: TGTGCCTGGAGTACTGGGGGCACGCTGTTTTTT. Full variable domain (remainder filled in from reference TRBV30 and TRBJ1-4): SQTIHQWPATLVQPVGSPLSLECTVEGTSNPNLYWYRQAAGRGLQLLFYSVGIGQISSEVPQNLSASRPQDRQFILSSKKLLLSDSGFYLCAWSTGGTLFFGSGTQLSVL.